Listed below are T cell receptor beta chains from one sample, sequenced in a study of blood T cells in healthy people across ages. TCRdb passed the 5' RACE reads through MiXCR, listing each CDR3 protein once. Of around 710,000 distinct CDR3 sequences listed, more than 40% are singletons. Sequenced material: blood. These receptors all come from a woman between 55 and 75 years old in good health. The CDR3 runs from the conserved cysteine through the conserved F or W. The size of a clone is reported for some rows only, either as once, few or many, or as a class for expanded clones.

v_call clone_size cdr3_aa
TRBV28 - CASSLGLRSKDTGELFF
TRBV27 once CASSPGLALHEQFF
TRBV7-2 few CASSLNGGTARTDTQYF
TRBV2 few CASILREIGETQYF
TRBV27 - CATHPNPSGGTDTQYF
TRBV24-1 - CATSDGPGTGVEKLFF
TRBV20-1 - CSARDSNRGSGNTIYF
TRBV4-2 - CASSQDAQERPQHF
TRBV7-9 - CASSLNSAAYEQYF
TRBV10-3 - CAISEWDRANYGYTF
TRBV5-1 few CASRASGGAGSYEQYF
TRBV7-9 few CASSAGTSGGSGTDTQYF
TRBV7-2 - CASSLVGVGLSTDTQYF
TRBV27 - CASTLTGVWSNSGANVLTF
TRBV10-2 - CASKASSHEQYF
TRBV30 - CAWSVVAKNYGYTF
TRBV20-1 few CSASRGGGYEQYF
TRBV4-2 - CASSQDGAQTNYGYTF
TRBV3-1 once CASSHFQGYEQFF
TRBV25-1 - CASSDWESGLAEQETQYF
TRBV10-3 many CAISFGGAETQYF
TRBV4-2 many CASSQGADPVQETQYF
TRBV7-6 - CASSLGPNNEQYF
TRBV6-6 - CASSYGADARNEQFF
TRBV7-3 few CASTLTGGDTQYF
TRBV20-1 - CSATSRQANEKLFF
TRBV9 few CASSVSPLAGDNEQYF
TRBV7-2 many CASSFQGSYGETQYF
TRBV6-5 - CASSYSPSQSDTQYF
TRBV20-1 - CSASQTSGGETQYF
TRBV7-9 - CASSLWESTDTQYF
TRBV29-1 - CSVQPDGNSPLHF
TRBV10-1 - CASSEGSDEQFF
TRBV6-7 - CASRLDHRVNEQFF
TRBV25-1 few CASSGLSLANYGYTF
TRBV5-4 - CASSFGTDMQYF
TRBV6-5 - CASSFGFTDTQYF
TRBV4-2 - CASSQALAGGADTQYF
TRBV5-1 - CASSLWGGFNEQFF
TRBV3-1 - CASSHRGQGKANTEAFF
TRBV25-1 few CASSEELAGVGVYEQFF
TRBV9 few CASSTGTSGAYEQYF
TRBV20-1 - CSATDGRTEAFF
TRBV7-2 few CASSLSEGTYEQYF
TRBV25-1 few CASSDHRGFYNEQFF
TRBV2 - CASSGSGRWSCNEQYF
TRBV7-2 few CASSPRAGGPTTYEQYF
TRBV20-1 - CSASSPGTSSNEQFF
TRBV13 many CASSLGLAGERETQYF
TRBV7-9 - CASSPATGNNQPQHF
TRBV28 few CASSLQVDGADTQYF
TRBV3-1 - CASTRAGGNSEQFF
TRBV29-1 - CSAGTGSADTQYF